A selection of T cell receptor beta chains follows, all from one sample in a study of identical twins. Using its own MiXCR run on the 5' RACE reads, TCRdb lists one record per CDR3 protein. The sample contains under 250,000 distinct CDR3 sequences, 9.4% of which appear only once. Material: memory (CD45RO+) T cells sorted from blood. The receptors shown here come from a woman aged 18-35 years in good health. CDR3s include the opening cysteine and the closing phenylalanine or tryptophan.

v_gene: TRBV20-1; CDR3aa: CSAREAPNEKLFF
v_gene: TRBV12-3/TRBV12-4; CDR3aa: CASTKEGDRATGELFF
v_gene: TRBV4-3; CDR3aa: CASSQDRRSGRTDTQYF
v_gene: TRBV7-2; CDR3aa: CASTVSGTLVDEQYF
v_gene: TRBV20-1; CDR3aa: CSAGGLEQYF
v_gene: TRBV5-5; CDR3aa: CASSLRTGGTEAFF
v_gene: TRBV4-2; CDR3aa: CASSRAGGGAGGRTDTQYF
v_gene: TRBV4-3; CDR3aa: CASSQEGLAGAEQFF
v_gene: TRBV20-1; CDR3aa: CSAKNRAGHTEAFF
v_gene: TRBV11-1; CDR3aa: CASSDLRGAETEAKNIQYF
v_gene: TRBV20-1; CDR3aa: CSARDPLGGGNTGELFF
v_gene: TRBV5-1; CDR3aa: CASSLEEGTGEQYF
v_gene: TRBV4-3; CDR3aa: CASSQDYPSYEQYF
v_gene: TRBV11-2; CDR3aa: CASGTSVVQETQYF
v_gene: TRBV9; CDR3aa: CASSTGQNSYEQYF
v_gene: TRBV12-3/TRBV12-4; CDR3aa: CASSLRRQEKLFF
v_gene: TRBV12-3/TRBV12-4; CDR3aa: CASRFPGTGNDEQFF
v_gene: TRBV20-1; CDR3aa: CSARDRAGALEQYF
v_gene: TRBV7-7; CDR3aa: CASSLVQGLSNTGELFF
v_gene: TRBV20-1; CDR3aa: CSARASADWATDTQYF
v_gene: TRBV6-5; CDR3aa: CASSYSTSRDTQYF
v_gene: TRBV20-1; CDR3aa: CSAQLAVGHEQFF
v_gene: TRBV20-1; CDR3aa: CSAKAGGTDTQYF
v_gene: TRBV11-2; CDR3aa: CASSLAGQTYEQYF
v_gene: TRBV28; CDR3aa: CASSQRPGQGAYNQPQHF
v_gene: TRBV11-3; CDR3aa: CASSGLGLSYEQYF
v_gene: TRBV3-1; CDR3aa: CASSQGFNSPLHF
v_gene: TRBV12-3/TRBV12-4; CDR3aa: CASSLAGFNQPQHF
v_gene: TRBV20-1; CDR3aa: CSARGNQETQYF
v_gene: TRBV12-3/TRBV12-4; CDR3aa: CASSLQWKSYGYTF
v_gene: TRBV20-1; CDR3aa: CSAREAEGGTNYGYTF
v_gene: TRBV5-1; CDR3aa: CASRAGGTNEQFF
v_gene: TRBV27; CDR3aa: CASSLRGTGSTYEQYF
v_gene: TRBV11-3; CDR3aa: CASSHPRALSTDTQYF
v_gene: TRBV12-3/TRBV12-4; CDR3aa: CASSFLGTDTGELFF
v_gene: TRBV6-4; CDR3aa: CASSLTSGSHLVF
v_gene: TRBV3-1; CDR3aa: CASSHFGQPQHF
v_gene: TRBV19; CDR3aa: CASSPRDRNTEAFF
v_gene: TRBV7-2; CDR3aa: CASSSGLEVYEQYF
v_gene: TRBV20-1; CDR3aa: CSARDRLAGIQGGTQYF
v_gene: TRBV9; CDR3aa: CASSVGGTDQYEQYF
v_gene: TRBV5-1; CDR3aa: CASSLGTGVYNEQFF
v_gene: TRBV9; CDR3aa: CASTRQTGSNEQYF
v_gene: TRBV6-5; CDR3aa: CASSYTAGGTGTQYF
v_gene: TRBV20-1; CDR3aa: CSASKLNTEAFF
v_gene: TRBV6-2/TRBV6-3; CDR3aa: CASSYSGIAETQYF